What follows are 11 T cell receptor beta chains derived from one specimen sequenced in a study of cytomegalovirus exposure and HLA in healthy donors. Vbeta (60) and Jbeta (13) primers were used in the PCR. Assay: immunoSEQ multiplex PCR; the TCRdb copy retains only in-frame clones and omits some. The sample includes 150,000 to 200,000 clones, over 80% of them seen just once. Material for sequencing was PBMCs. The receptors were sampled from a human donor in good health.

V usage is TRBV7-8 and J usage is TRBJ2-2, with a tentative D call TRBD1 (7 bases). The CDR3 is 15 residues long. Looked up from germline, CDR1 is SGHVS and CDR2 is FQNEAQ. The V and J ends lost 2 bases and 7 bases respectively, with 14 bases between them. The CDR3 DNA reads TGTGCCAGCAGCTTAATCGGGACAGCGGGCGGGGAGCTGTTTTTT. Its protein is CASSLIGTAGGELFF.

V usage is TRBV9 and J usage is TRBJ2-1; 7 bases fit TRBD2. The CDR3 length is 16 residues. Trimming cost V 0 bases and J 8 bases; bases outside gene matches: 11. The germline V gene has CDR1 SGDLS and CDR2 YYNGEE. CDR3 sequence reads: CASSVVSSGAPHEQFF. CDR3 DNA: TGTGCCAGCAGCGTAGTATCCAGCGGGGCCCCTCATGAGCAGTTCTTC.

The CDR3 nucleotides read TGTGCCAGCACCCGTAGGGACAGGGGGCATGGCTACACCTTC. Translation: CASTRRDRGHGYTF. The chain is built from TRBV2 and TRBJ1-2; 12 nucleotides agree with TRBD1. The trim removed 7 bases at V and 6 bases at J, leaving 6 bases unmatched. CDR1 and CDR2 (germline): SNHLY, FYNNEI. This CDR3 contains 14 residues.

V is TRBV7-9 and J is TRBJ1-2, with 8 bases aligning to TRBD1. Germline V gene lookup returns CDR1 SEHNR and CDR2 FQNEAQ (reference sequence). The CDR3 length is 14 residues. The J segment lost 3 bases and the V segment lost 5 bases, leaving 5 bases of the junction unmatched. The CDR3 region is CASSPTGAHYGYTF. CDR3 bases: TGTGCCAGCAGCCCGACAGGGGCCCACTATGGCTACACCTTC.

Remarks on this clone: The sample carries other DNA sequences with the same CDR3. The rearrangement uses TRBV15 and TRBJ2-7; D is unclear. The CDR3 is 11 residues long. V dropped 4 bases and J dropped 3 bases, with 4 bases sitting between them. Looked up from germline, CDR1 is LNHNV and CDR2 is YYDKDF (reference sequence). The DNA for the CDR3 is TGTGCCACCAGCACGTACTACGAGCAGTACTTC. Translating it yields CATSTYYEQYF.

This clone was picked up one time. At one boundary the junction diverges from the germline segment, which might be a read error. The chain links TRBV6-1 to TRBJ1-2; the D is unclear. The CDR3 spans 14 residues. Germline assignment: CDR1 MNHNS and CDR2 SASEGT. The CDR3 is CASSDSPPKYGYTF. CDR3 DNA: TGTGCCAGCAGTGACTCTCCCCCTAAATATGGCTACACCTTC.

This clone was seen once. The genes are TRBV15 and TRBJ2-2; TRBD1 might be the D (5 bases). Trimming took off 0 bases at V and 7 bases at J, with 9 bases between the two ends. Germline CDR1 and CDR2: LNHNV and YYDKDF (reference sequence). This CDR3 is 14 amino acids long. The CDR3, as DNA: TGTGCCACCAGCAGAGATATTAGGGGCGGGGAGCTGTTTTTT. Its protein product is CATSRDIRGGELFF. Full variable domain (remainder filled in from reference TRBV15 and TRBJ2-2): DAMVIQNPRYQVTQFGKPVTLSCSQTLNHNVMYWYQQKSSQAPKLLFHYYDKDFNNEADTPDNFQSRRPNTSFCFLDIRSPGLGDTAMYLCATSRDIRGGELFFGEGSRLTVL.

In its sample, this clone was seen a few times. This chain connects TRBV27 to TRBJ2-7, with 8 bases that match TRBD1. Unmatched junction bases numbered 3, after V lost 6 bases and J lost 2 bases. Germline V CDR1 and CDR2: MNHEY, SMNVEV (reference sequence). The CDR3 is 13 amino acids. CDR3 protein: CASSGTGPYEQYF. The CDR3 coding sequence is TGTGCCAGCAGCGGGACAGGCCCCTACGAGCAGTACTTC.

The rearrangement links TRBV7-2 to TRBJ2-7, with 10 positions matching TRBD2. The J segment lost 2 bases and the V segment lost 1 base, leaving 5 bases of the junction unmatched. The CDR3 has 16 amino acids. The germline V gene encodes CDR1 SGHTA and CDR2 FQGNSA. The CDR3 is CASSLGGSGGAYEQYF. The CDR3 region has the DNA TGTGCCAGCAGCTTAGGGGGGAGCGGGGGGGCCTACGAGCAGTACTTC.

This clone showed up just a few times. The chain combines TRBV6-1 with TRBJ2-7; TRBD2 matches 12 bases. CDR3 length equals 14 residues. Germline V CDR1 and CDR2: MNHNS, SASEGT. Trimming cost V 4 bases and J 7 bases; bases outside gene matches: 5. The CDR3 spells CASSGGLAGFEQYF. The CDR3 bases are TGTGCCAGCAGTGGGGGACTAGCGGGTTTTGAGCAGTACTTC.

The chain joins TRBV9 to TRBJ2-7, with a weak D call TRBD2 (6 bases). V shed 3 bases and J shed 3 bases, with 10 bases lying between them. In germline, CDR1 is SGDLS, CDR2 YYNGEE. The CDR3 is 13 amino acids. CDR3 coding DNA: TGTGCCAGCAGCGCATCAGCGGGCTACGAGCAGTACTTC. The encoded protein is CASSASAGYEQYF.